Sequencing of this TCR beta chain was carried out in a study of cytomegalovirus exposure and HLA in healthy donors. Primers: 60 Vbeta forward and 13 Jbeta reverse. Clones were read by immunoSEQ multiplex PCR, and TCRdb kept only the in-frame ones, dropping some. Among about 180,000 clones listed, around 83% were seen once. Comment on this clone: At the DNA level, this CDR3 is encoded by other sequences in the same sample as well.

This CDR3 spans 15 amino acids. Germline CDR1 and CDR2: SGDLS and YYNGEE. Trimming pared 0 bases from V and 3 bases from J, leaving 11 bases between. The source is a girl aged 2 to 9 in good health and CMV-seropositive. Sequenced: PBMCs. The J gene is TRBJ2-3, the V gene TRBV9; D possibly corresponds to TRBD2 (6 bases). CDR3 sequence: CASSVDAGRTDTQYF. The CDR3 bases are TGTGCCAGCAGCGTAGATGCGGGGCGGACAGATACGCAGTATTTT. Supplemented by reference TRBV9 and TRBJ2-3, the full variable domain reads DSGVTQTPKHLITATGQRVTLRCSPRSGDLSVYWYQQSLDQGLQFLIQYYNGEERAKGNILERFSAQQFPDLHSELNLSSLELGDSALYFCASSVDAGRTDTQYFGPGTRLTVL.